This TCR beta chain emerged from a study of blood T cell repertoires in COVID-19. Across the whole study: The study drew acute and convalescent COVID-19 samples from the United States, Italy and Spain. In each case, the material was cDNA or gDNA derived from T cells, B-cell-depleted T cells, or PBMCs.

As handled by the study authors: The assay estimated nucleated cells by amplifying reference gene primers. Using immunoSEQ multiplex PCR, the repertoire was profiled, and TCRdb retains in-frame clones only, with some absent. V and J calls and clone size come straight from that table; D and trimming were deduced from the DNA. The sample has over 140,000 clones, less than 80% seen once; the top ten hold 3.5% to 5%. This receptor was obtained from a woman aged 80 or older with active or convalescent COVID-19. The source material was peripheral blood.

The CDR3 here is CASSQAGPNTEAFF. The CDR3 nucleotides read TGTGCCAGCAGCCAAGCAGGGCCGAACACTGAAGCTTTCTTT. This rearrangement joins TRBV3-1 (or the pseudogene TRBV3-2) to TRBJ1-1, with D perhaps TRBD1 (5 bases). There are 14 residues in the CDR3. The germline V and J ends were trimmed by 1 base and 1 base, with 7 bases remaining between them. CDR1 is LGHDT, CDR2 YNNKEL, per germline (reference sequence).